This TCR beta chain was captured in a study of shared clonotypes between healthy human individuals (dated by TCRdb to the early 2020s). Study-wide context: The cohort included three men and two women between 18 and 49 years of age. To increase sequencing depth and limit assay-specific biases, different laboratories used diverse techniques to prepare libraries and sequence TCR repertoires. For each donor, CD4 naive and CD4 memory were each given three plates, CD8 naive was given two plates, and CD8 memory was given one plate. Leukapheresis yielded between about 0.94 and 9.5 billion PBMCs per donor. To estimate repertoire size and how much clonotypes are shared between individuals, the study performed deep sequencing of blood TCR repertoires from roughly five healthy adults. The full study reports these points: Across a few donors, around 5.4% of naive CD4, roughly 3.4% of naive CD8, 2.3% of memory CD4, and around 0.4% of memory CD8 clonotypes were shared. Compared with non-shared clonotypes, the clonotypes found in all four sorted-subset donors had higher generation probabilities. Rarefaction of sorted-subset datasets indicated incomplete sequencing despite the large sequencing depth. Pairwise subsampling indicated that sequencing depth was expected to affect the degree of clonotype sharing among donors. Only blood was sampled, and tissue TCR repertoires likely differ from those in blood. Naive subsets generally had larger estimated clonotype richness than memory subsets did. Because the study included a small number of donors, the genetic and exposure-history diversity represented was limited.

Regarding this clone: Its cognate antigen has yet to be identified. Per-base qualities were not stored, and no clone one base away is much larger.

Using the deep immunoSEQ assay, multiplex PCR amplified TCR CDR3 regions from genomic DNA. Genomic DNA extracted from each cell subset was distributed evenly over all wells of several immunoSEQ 96-well plates, and each plate served as one replicate. For sorted subsets, each replicate PCR was loaded with approximately 190 ng genomic DNA, equivalent to approximately 33,000 T cell genomes. Purified libraries were quantified with a Qubit 3.0 fluorometer, sized on a Bioanalyzer 2100, and re-quantified with the KAPA Library Quantification kit. Every immunoSEQ 96-well plate was sequenced on a dedicated single-read 150-cycle Illumina NextSeq 550 flow cell. The paper's processing steps were these. Because only junctional sequences without quality scores were contained in the immunoSEQ output, filtering matching that applied to full-length reads could not be performed. Sequences were annotated with PyIR, a Python wrapper for IgBLAST v1.9, using IMGT germline references to assign V/J genes and CDR3. Reads were filtered out if the reads had weak V/J assignments (E-value above 1e-6), no CDR3, stop codons, out-of-frame junctions, or ambiguous translated residues. A V3J clonotype was defined by an identical inferred V gene, J gene, and CDR3 amino acid sequence. The percentage overlap between two repertoires was calculated by dividing the number of shared unique clonotypes by the size of the smaller repertoire. Three approaches were used to assess repertoire richness: RTK rarefaction, the Chao1 estimator, and Recon v2.1 estimates of unobserved clonotypes. OLGA was used to compute generation probabilities for all TCRbeta clonotypes that the gDNA method yielded from a few donors. TCRdb holds this immuneACCESS table with in-frame rearrangements only. Some clones are missing; in checked studies, unresolved V genes explain under half, and the rest has no known cause. V, J and clone size were drawn from that table, and D and trimming were deduced from the DNA. Within this sample are over 850,000 clones, with 70% to 80% of them counted one time only. The ten largest account for more than 0.5% of the sample.

The donors were healthy, HIV-negative adults with no recently reported acute infections or vaccinations. Every donor was a Caucasian adult living in Nashville, Tennessee, USA. CD4+ T cells were enriched by magnetic negative selection; naive cells were then positively selected on CD45RA, and the negative fraction formed the memory subset. After blood collection by leukapheresis, PBMCs were isolated using Ficoll-Histopaque density gradient centrifugation and then cryopreserved in the vapor phase of liquid nitrogen. Analytical flow cytometry was used to check the purity and quantity of each magnetically sorted T cell population. Genomic DNA was isolated from every sorted fraction and measured by UV absorbance on a Nanodrop 2000c. The receptor was isolated from a man aged 18-30 years in good health. Some clones in this sample may be carry-over from other donors' samples. The specimen was memory CD4+ T cells from PBMCs. Per the publication, the cell subset or site label means: CD45RA-negative fraction.

For the CDR3, the sequence is CSASSRFNGYF. The sequenced DNA is TGCAGTGCTAGTAGCCGATTCAACGGTTATTTT. This chain is built from TRBV20-1 and TRBJ2-3; no D gene is confidently identified. According to the germline V gene (reference sequence), CDR1 reads DFQATT and CDR2 reads SNEGSKA. The V and J ends are trimmed by 3 bases and 15 bases, leaving 16 bases between them. From cysteine to phenylalanine, the CDR3 is 11 amino acids long. Only the CDR3 region is kept as DNA, spanning 33 bases read in frame from base 1.